This T cell receptor (beta chain) came from a study of vaccination and CD4 T cells after COVID-19. Turning to the study itself: With a range of 35 to 161, the median interval from diagnosis to drawing post-COVID samples was approximately 100 days.

Treatment defined: approximately 9-day PBMC culture with coronavirus spike peptide pools or control peptides (ViraFEST assay). Cultured CD4+ T-cell DNA underwent Oncomine TCR Beta short-read sequencing. Genomic DNA was isolated from cultured CD4+ T cells. TCRdb re-called the PCR reads with MiXCR, one entry per CDR3 protein. The repertoire holds some 16,000 distinct CDR3 sequences, 35% to 45% seen once, with roughly 24% in the top ten. Looked up from germline, CDR1 is DFQATT and CDR2 is SNEGSKA (reference sequence). The V and J ends lost 1 base and 6 bases, in that order; junction bases with no gene match: 14. The CDR3 covers 17 residues. As regards this clonotype: Its antigen is as yet unknown.

The TCR was taken from a human donor who received a COVID-19 vaccine. Sequences were derived from CD4+ T cells from blood, cultured in vitro, sampled before SARS-CoV-2 vaccination. V usage is TRBV20-1 and J usage is TRBJ1-2; 10 nucleotides match TRBD1. In nucleotides, the CDR3 is TGCAGTGCTAGAGTGGGTTTTTTGGGACAGGGGTTGGATGGCTACACCTTC. Its protein product is CSARVGFLGQGLDGYTF.